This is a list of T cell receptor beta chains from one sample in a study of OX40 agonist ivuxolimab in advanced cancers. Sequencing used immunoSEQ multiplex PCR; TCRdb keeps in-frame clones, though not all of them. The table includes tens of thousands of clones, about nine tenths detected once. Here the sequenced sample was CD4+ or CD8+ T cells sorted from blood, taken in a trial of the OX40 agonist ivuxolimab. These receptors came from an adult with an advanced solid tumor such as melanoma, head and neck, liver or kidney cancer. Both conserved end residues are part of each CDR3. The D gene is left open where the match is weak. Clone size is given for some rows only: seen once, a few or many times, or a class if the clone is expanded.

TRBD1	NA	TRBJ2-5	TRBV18	CASSPRQGTRETQYF	TGTGCCAGCTCACCCAGACAGGGTACAAGAGAGACCCAGTACTTC
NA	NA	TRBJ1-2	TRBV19	CASSTPPIWGGGYTF	TGTGCCAGTAGTACCCCCCCAATTTGGGGTGGAGGCTACACCTTC
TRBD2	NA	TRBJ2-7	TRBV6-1	CASSPTSGSYEQYF	TGTGCCAGCAGCCCTACTAGCGGGAGCTACGAGCAGTACTTC
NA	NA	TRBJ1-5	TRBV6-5	CASTRGRNQPQHF	TGTGCCAGCACCCGAGGCCGCAATCAGCCCCAGCATTTT
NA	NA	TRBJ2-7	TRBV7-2	CASSLWTRNGVGEQYF	TGTGCCAGCAGCTTGTGGACACGGAACGGAGTGGGCGAGCAGTACTTC
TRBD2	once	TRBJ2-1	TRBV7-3	CASSLNRLAGMGSYNEQFF	TGTGCCAGCAGCTTAAATCGACTAGCGGGAATGGGGTCCTACAATGAGCAGTTCTTC
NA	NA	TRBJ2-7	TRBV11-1	CASSDVLMGPSVEQYF	TGTGCCAGCAGCGACGTATTGATGGGTCCCTCGGTCGAGCAGTACTTC
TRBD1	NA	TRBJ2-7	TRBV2	CASSEDRGAYHQQYF	TGTGCCAGCAGTGAAGACAGGGGCGCGTATCACCAGCAGTACTTC
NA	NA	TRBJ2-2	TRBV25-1	CASSDTANTGELFF	TGTGCCAGCAGTGATACGGCGAACACCGGGGAGCTGTTTTTT
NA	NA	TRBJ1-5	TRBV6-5	CASSYSLVADQPQHF	TGTGCCAGCAGTTACTCGTTGGTAGCGGATCAGCCCCAGCATTTT
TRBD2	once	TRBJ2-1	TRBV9	CASSARPVMSGRRYNEQFF	TGTGCCAGCAGTGCTCGTCCGGTGATGAGCGGGAGGCGATACAATGAGCAGTTCTTC
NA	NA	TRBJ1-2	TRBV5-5	CASSLAGGLVLGYTF	TGTGCCAGCAGCTTGGCGGGGGGCCTAGTCCTTGGCTACACCTTC
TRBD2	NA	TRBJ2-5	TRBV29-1	CSVEGAGGPRETQYF	TGCAGCGTTGAGGGAGCGGGAGGGCCTCGGGAGACCCAGTACTTC
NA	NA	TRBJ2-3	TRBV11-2	CASSKTEIRSSDTQYF	TGTGCCAGCAGCAAGACAGAAATAAGGTCGTCCGATACGCAGTATTTT
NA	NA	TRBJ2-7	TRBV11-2	CASSLPGWYEQYF	TGTGCCAGCAGCTTACCGGGCTGGTACGAGCAGTACTTC
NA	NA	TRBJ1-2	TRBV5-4	CASSLSLANPNYGYTF	TGTGCCAGCAGCTTGTCCCTGGCCAATCCTAACTATGGCTACACCTTC
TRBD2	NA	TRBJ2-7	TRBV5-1	CASSIGLAGGPPHEQYF	TGCGCCAGCAGCATAGGACTAGCGGGAGGGCCGCCACACGAGCAGTACTTC
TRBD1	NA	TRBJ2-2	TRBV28	CASRPKTGITGELFF	TGTGCCAGCAGGCCTAAGACAGGGATCACCGGGGAGCTGTTTTTT
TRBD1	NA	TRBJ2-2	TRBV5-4	CASRGTGKLFF	TGTGCCAGCAGGGGGACAGGGAAGCTGTTTTTT
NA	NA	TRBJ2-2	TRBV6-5	CASSAYSGELFF	TGTGCCAGCTCGGCATACTCCGGGGAGCTGTTTTTT
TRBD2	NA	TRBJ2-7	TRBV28	CASEGDGRLYEQYF	TGTGCCAGCGAGGGCGACGGGAGGCTTTACGAGCAGTACTTC
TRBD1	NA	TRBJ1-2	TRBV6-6	CASSYQTGTGDIGYTF	TGTGCCAGCAGTTACCAAACCGGGACAGGGGACATTGGCTACACCTTC
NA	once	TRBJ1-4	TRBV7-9	CASSPGDTATNEKLFF	TGTGCCAGCAGCCCCGGGGACACCGCAACTAATGAAAAACTGTTTTTT
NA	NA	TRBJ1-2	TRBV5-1	CASRSAWASSNYGYTF	TGCGCCAGCAGATCGGCGTGGGCCTCATCAAACTATGGCTACACCTTC
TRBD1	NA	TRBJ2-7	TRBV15	CATSRIPGTENYEQYF	TGTGCCACCAGCAGAATACCTGGGACAGAAAATTACGAGCAGTACTTC
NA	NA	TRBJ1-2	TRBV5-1	CASSLEAALRGGYTF	TGCGCCAGCAGCTTGGAGGCCGCCCTTCGCGGCGGCTACACCTTC
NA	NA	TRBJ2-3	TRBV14	CASTRFGTDTQYF	TGTGCCAGCACCCGCTTCGGCACAGATACGCAGTATTTT
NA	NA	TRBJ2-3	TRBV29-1	CSALTDTQYF	TGCAGCGCTCTGACAGATACGCAGTATTTT
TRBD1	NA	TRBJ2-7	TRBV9	CASSPWTGDAYEQYF	TGTGCCAGCAGCCCCTGGACAGGGGATGCCTACGAGCAGTACTTC
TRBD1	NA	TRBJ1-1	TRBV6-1	CASSLQGDTEAFF	TGTGCCAGCAGTCTACAGGGGGACACTGAAGCTTTCTTT
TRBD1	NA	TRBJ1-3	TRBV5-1	CASSWTGEGGNTIYF	TGCGCCAGCAGCTGGACAGGGGAAGGTGGAAACACCATATATTTT
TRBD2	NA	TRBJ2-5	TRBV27	CASSLTASGASGTQYF	TGTGCCAGCAGTTTAACGGCTAGCGGGGCATCAGGGACCCAGTACTTC
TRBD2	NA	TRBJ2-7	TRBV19	CASSHPSGRAEEQYF	TGTGCCAGTAGTCACCCCAGCGGGAGGGCCGAAGAGCAGTACTTC
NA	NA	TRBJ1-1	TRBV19	CASSIGQLNTEAFF	TGTGCCAGTAGTATCGGACAGCTAAACACTGAAGCTTTCTTT
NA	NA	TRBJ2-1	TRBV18	CASSPGSTGVNEQFF	TGTGCCAGCTCACCTGGGTCTACCGGGGTCAATGAGCAGTTCTTC